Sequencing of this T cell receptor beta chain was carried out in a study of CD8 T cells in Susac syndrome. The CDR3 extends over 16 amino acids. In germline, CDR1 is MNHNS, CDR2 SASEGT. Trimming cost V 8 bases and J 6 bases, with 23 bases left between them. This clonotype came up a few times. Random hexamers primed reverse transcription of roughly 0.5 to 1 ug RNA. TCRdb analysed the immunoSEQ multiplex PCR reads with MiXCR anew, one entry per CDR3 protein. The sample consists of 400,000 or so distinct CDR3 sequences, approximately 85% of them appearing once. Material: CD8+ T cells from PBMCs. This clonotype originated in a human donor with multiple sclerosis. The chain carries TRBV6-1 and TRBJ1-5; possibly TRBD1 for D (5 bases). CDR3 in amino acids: CASREETGVGGQPQHF. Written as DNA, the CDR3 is TGTGCCAGCCGGGAAGAGACTGGTGTTGGGGGTCAGCCCCAGCATTTT.